The clone carrying this TCR beta chain showed up many times. The antigen is not known. V was clipped by 7 bases and J by 1 base; unmatched bases: 5. The CDR3 is made up of 15 amino acids. Amplification of ligated cDNA took four PCR rounds with SP2 and nested alpha and beta constant primers. TCRdb passed the UMI-ligation and nested PCR reads through MiXCR, listing each CDR3 protein once. Among approximately 37,000 distinct CDR3 sequences listed, 11% were seen once. Treatment noted: skin biopsy from PPD injection site in Mantoux-positive individual. The library had UMIs added by 3' ligation of an oligonucleotide to TCR cDNA. Input was roughly 1 to 1000 ng of DNase-treated total RNA without cell sorting. The record originates from a study of naive and memory T cell subsets. Study results and limitations: TCRs were reportedly recovered from both biopsy types, mostly tuberculin test sites.

The source of this sequence is an adult in good health. Specimen: skin, collected from a tuberculin skin test site. The J gene is TRBJ2-2, the V gene TRBV12-3 or TRBV12-4; the match to TRBD2 covers 8 bases. This CDR3 reads CASTQAGVNTGELFF. The CDR3 DNA is TGTGCCAGCACCCAAGCGGGAGTGAACACCGGGGAGCTGTTTTTT.